The entry below gives a single T cell receptor beta chain sequence along with its context. Germline and junction disagree at one end, which may indicate a read error. The data derive from a study of tumor-infiltrating lymphocytes in primary liver carcinoma. About the study: The patient population consisted of men and women between 30 and 69 years of age. In every tissue type, samples returned a similar yield of roughly 3.65 to 7.5 million productive TCRbeta reads.

Scientists recovered RNA and DNA together from around 20-30 mg of unsorted bulk tissue. Over 80% viable tumor cells were present in every tumor sample. Researchers generated TCR beta cDNA from roughly 520 ng of total RNA, relying on a constant-region primer. Slightly modified ARM-PCR with three nested multiplex PCR rounds yielded TCR beta libraries. Investigators reported that the first two PCR rounds, at about 11 cycles each, used TRBV1-TRBV30 forward primers with a C-beta reverse primer. TCRdb re-derived calls from the multiplex PCR reads in MiXCR, one entry per CDR3 protein. The data show 55,000 to 70,000 distinct CDR3 sequences, less than 75% seen once. The CDR3 length is 15 residues. CDR1 and CDR2 from the germline V gene are SGHVS and FQNEAQ.

The sample taken for sequencing was liver tumor tissue from sampling region 2. Subset denoted: tumor region T2, inferior pole. The chain couples TRBV7-8 to TRBJ2-5; 8 bases are shared with TRBD1. This clonotype was obtained from a man between 40 and 49 years old with primary liver carcinoma and hepatitis B virus infection. The CDR3 region has the DNA TGTGCCAGCAGCTTAGACCCACAGGGGGTAGAGACCCACTACTTC. Its translation is CASSLDPQGVETHYF. The full variable domain, completed using reference TRBV7-8 and TRBJ2-5, is GAGVSQSPRYKVAKRGQDVALRCDPISGHVSLFWYQQALGQGPEFLTYFQNEAQLDKSGLPSDRFFAERPEGSVSTLKIQRTQQEDSAVYLCASSLDPQGVETHYFGPGTRLLVL.